The entry below describes one TCR beta chain. This sample's treatment: 15 to 20 received Ad26.COV2.S at low or high dose, single or two shots; 5 received placebo; per-sample allocation not given. Following the first vaccine or placebo injection, samples were taken on day 63. Germline V gene lookup returns CDR1 SQVTM and CDR2 ANQGSEA. This CDR3 contains 18 residues. V was trimmed by 0 bases and J by 3 bases, leaving 23 bases between them. These data originate in a study of Ad26.COV2.S vaccination and SARS-CoV-2 variants. The method was immunoSEQ multiplex PCR; TCRdb's version includes in-frame clones alone and lacks a portion of them. Here the sample spans under 600,000 clones, 80% to 90% being singletons.

The chain carries TRBV29-1 and TRBJ1-2; D unclear. Source: peripheral blood, taken in a trial of Ad26.COV2.S vaccine versus placebo. The clonotype originates from a person between 18 and 65 years old who received the Ad26.COV2.S COVID-19 vaccine or a placebo. Here the CDR3 reads CSVEDSPPIGKRYYGYTF. CDR3 bases: TGCAGCGTTGAAGACTCGCCCCCGATCGGGAAACGGTACTATGGCTACACCTTC. The variable domain in full, with the rest retrieved from reference TRBV29-1 and TRBJ1-2, is SAVISQKPSRDICQRGTSLTIQCQVDSQVTMMFWYRQQPGQSLTLIATANQGSEATYESGFVIDKFPISRPNLTFSTLTVSNMSPEDSSIYLCSVEDSPPIGKRYYGYTFGSGTRLTVV.